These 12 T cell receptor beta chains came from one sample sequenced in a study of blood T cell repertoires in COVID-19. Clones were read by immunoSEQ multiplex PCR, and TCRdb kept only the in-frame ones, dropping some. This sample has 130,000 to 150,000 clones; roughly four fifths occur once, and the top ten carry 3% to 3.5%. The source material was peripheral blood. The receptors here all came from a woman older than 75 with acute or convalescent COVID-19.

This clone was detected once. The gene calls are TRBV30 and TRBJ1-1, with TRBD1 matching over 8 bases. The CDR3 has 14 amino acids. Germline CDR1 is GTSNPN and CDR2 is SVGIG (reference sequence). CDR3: CAFRGGQVNTEAFF. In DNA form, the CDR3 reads TGTGCTTTCAGAGGGGGACAGGTGAACACTGAAGCTTTCTTT. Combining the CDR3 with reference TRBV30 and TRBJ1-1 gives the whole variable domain SQTIHQWPATLVQPVGSPLSLECTVEGTSNPNLYWYRQAAGRGLQLLFYSVGIGQISSEVPQNLSASRPQDRQFILSSKKLLLSDSGFYLCAFRGGQVNTEAFFGQGTRLTVV.

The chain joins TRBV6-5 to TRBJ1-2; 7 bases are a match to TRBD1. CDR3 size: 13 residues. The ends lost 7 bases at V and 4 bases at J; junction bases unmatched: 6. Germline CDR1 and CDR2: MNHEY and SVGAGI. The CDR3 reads CASIQGSGYGYTF. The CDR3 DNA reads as TGTGCCAGCATACAGGGGTCTGGCTATGGCTACACCTTC.

The CDR3 bases are TGTGCCAGCAATAAAGGGGGTCTGGACACTGAAGCTTTCTTT. This translates into CASNKGGLDTEAFF. V is TRBV21-1 and J is TRBJ1-1; TRBD1 was called by the table and not checked on the DNA. TRBV21-1 is classified as a pseudogene. CDR3 size: 14 residues.

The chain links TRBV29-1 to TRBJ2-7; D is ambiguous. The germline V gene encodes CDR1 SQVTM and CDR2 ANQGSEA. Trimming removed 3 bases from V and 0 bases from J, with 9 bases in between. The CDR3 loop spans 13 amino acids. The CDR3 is CSVELVSSYEQYF. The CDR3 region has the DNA TGCAGCGTTGAGTTGGTGAGCTCCTACGAGCAGTACTTC.

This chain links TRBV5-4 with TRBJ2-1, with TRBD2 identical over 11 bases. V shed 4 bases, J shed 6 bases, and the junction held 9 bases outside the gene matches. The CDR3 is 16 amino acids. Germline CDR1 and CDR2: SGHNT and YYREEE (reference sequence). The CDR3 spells CASSLMLAGGGNEQFF. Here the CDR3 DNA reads TGTGCCAGCAGCCTCATGCTAGCGGGGGGCGGCAATGAGCAGTTCTTC.

In nucleotides, the CDR3 is TGTGCCATCAGTGGGACAGGGTCTAATGAAAAACTGTTTTTT. The encoded protein is CAISGTGSNEKLFF. The V call is TRBV10-3, the J call TRBJ1-4, with TRBD1 matching 8 bases. The V gene's germline CDR1 is ENHRY and CDR2 SYGVKD. V was clipped by 4 bases and J by 3 bases; unmatched bases: 1. The length of the CDR3 is 14 residues.

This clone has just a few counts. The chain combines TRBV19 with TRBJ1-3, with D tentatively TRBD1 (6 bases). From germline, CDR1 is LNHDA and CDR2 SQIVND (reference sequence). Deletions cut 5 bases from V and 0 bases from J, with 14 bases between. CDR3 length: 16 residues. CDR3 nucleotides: TGTGCCAGTAGTCTGTCGACAGGAAACTCTGGAAACACCATATATTTT. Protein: CASSLSTGNSGNTIYF.

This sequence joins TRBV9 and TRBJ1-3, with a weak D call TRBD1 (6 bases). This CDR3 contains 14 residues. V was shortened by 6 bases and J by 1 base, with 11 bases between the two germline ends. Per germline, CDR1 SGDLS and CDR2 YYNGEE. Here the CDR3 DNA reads TGTGCCAGCATGAGGGGGGGATCTGGAAACACCATATATTTT. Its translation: CASMRGGSGNTIYF.

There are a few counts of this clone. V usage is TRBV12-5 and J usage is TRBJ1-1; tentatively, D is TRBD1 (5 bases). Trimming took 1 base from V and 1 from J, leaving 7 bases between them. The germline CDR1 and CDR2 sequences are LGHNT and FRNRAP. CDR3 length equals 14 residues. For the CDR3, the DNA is TGTGCTAGTGGTTTGGGAGGACAGAACACTGAAGCTTTCTTT. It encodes CASGLGGQNTEAFF.

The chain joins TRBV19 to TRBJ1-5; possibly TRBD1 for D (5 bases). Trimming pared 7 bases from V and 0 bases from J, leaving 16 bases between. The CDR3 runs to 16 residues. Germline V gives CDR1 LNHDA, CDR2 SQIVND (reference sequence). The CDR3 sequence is CASMGQRGDSNQPQHF. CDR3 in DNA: TGTGCCAGTATGGGGCAGCGGGGTGATAGCAATCAGCCCCAGCATTTT.

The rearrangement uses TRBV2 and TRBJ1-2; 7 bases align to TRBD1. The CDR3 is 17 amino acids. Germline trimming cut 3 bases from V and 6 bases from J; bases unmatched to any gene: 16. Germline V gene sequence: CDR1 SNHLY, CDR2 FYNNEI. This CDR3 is CASSDLITGASRDGYTF. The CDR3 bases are TGTGCCAGCAGTGACTTAATTACAGGGGCGAGTCGAGATGGCTACACCTTC.

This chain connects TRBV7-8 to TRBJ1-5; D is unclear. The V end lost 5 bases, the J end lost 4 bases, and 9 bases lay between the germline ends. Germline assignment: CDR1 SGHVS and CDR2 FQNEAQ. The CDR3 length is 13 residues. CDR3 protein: CASSPLRNQPQHF. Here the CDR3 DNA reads TGTGCCAGCAGCCCTCTGAGAAATCAGCCCCAGCATTTT.